These 3 T cell receptor beta chains share one sample of origin, sequenced in a study of CXCR3-negative and CXCR3-positive naive CD8 T cells. These receptors have no known antigen. Findings and caveats of the study: For CXCR3-positive naive cells, TRB CDR3s were more hydrophobic than those of CXCR3-negative naive cells.

The TRB cDNA libraries were prepared by 5' RACE with UMI labels. Reanalyzing the 5' RACE reads, TCRdb keeps one entry per CDR3 protein, without DNA. The listing records 5,000 to 6,000 distinct CDR3 sequences. Sequencing was performed on naive CXCR3+ CD8+ T cells from blood. Noted subset: CD45RO-CCR7+CD27+CD95- naive CD8+ T cells expressing CXCR3 (TNR3+). The receptors derive from a human donor in good health. Some clones in this sample may be carry-over from other donors' samples.

By frequency, this clonotype is medium-sized. V and J are TRBV28 and TRBJ1-1; with no DNA, the TCRdb D assignment of TRBD1 cannot be verified. Germline-derived CDR1 and CDR2 are MDHEN and SYDVKM. The CDR3 covers 16 residues. CDR3 region: CASSFLSQETNTEAFF.

V is TRBV5-1 and J is TRBJ2-1. The CDR3 loop spans 14 amino acids. Germline CDR1 and CDR2: SGHRS and YFSETQ. CDR3 amino acids: CASSLAQVDNEQFF.

The genes are TRBV11-2 and TRBJ2-3; TCRdb selects TRBD2, and the lack of DNA leaves this call unchecked. This CDR3 is 14 amino acids long. The V gene's germline CDR1 is SGHAT and CDR2 FQNNGV. CDR3: CASSLDPRSHTQYF.